A selection of T cell receptor beta chains follows, all from one sample in a study of beta chain features in type 1 diabetes. The table came from immunoSEQ multiplex PCR; TCRdb's copy has only in-frame clones and leaves some out. The sample includes about 370,000 clones, 9.6% of them seen just once. The sequenced sample consisted of central memory CD4+ T cells from blood. The source of these receptors is a man under 40 with type 1 diabetes. Both conserved end residues are part of each CDR3. Fields, in order: D gene, clone size, J gene, V gene, CDR3 DNA, CDR3 protein. A D gene is named only where the DNA matches it firmly. Rows give clone size only sometimes, using once, few, many, or a class for an expanded clone.

D: -
size: many
J: TRBJ2-6
V: TRBV7-3
DNA: TGTGCCAGCAGCTTAAGTCCGGTCGCCTCTGGGGCCAACGTCCTGACTTTC
CDR3: CASSLSPVASGANVLTF

D: -
size: few
J: TRBJ1-1
V: TRBV5-1
DNA: TGCGCCAGCAGCCCCGGGGCTGGGAACACTGAAGCTTTCTTT
CDR3: CASSPGAGNTEAFF

D: -
size: few
J: TRBJ2-1
V: TRBV9
DNA: TGTGCCAGCAGCGTAGGTGGTAGCGGAAACAATGAGCAGTTCTTC
CDR3: CASSVGGSGNNEQFF

D: -
size: few
J: TRBJ2-2
V: TRBV28
DNA: TGTGCCAGCAGTTTATTAACGCGGGATGGCGGGGAGCTGTTTTTT
CDR3: CASSLLTRDGGELFF

D: TRBD2
size: -
J: TRBJ2-3
V: TRBV4-2
DNA: TGTGCCAGCAGCCCAGCGACTAGCCGAGGGGATACGCAGTATTTT
CDR3: CASSPATSRGDTQYF

D: -
size: few
J: TRBJ2-1
V: TRBV5-1
DNA: TGCGCCAGCAGCATAACGACAGTCGGCTCCTACAATGAGCAGTTCTTC
CDR3: CASSITTVGSYNEQFF

D: TRBD2
size: few
J: TRBJ2-1
V: TRBV2
DNA: TGTGCCAGCAGTGATCGGGGACTAGCGGGTTACAATGAGCAGTTCTTC
CDR3: CASSDRGLAGYNEQFF

D: TRBD2
size: few
J: TRBJ2-3
V: TRBV5-5
DNA: TGTGCCAGCATTGAGAACGCGGGAGGGGGTCCGGATACGCAGTATTTT
CDR3: CASIENAGGGPDTQYF

D: TRBD1
size: -
J: TRBJ2-5
V: TRBV4-3
DNA: TGCGCCAGCAGCCAAGTCGGGGCAGGGGGCGCGGAGACCCAGTACTTC
CDR3: CASSQVGAGGAETQYF

D: TRBD2
size: few
J: TRBJ2-7
V: TRBV7-6
DNA: TGTGCCAGCAGCTTAGATAGCGGGGTGGGAGAGCAGTACTTC
CDR3: CASSLDSGVGEQYF

D: -
size: few
J: TRBJ2-3
V: TRBV7-8
DNA: TGTGCCAGCAGCTTAGTCAGTGTCGCAGATACGCAGTATTTT
CDR3: CASSLVSVADTQYF

D: -
size: -
J: TRBJ1-5
V: TRBV9
DNA: TGTGCCAGCAGCGTAGGTAGCAATCAGCCCCAGCATTTT
CDR3: CASSVGSNQPQHF

D: TRBD2
size: few
J: TRBJ2-1
V: TRBV29-1
DNA: TGCAGCGTGAGACGGACTAGCGGGAGGGCGGTTTACAATGAGCAGTTCTTC
CDR3: CSVRRTSGRAVYNEQFF

D: -
size: -
J: TRBJ2-5
V: TRBV4-2
DNA: TGTGCCAGCAGCCCCGGTGGGGGGCAGGGAGAGCAGTACTTC
CDR3: CASSPGGGQGEQYF

D: -
size: many
J: TRBJ2-2
V: TRBV27
DNA: TGTGCCAGCAGTTTATCAACGTCCACCGGGGAGCTGTTTTTT
CDR3: CASSLSTSTGELFF

D: -
size: few
J: TRBJ2-2
V: TRBV28
DNA: TGTGCCAGCAGTTTAAACAGGGGGGGCGGGGAGCTGTTTTTT
CDR3: CASSLNRGGGELFF

D: -
size: few
J: TRBJ2-5
V: TRBV5-1
DNA: TGTGCCAGCAGCTTGGTACAGCTTAAGACCCAGTACTTC
CDR3: CASSLVQLKTQYF

D: TRBD1
size: -
J: TRBJ2-3
V: TRBV5-1
DNA: TGCGCCAGCAGCTTAACACAGGGGGCATGGGATACGCAGTATTTT
CDR3: CASSLTQGAWDTQYF

D: -
size: few
J: TRBJ1-2
V: TRBV5-6
DNA: TGTGCCAGTAGGATCATGGACTATGGCTACACCTTC
CDR3: CASRIMDYGYTF

D: -
size: few
J: TRBJ2-3
V: TRBV28
DNA: TGTGCCAGCAGTTTGGGTAGCCGGCTAGGTCCCACAGATACGCAGTATTTT
CDR3: CASSLGSRLGPTDTQYF

D: -
size: few
J: TRBJ2-5
V: TRBV6-5
DNA: TGTGCCAGCAGCCGGGATTTTTTAGAGACCCAGTACTTC
CDR3: CASSRDFLETQYF

D: TRBD1
size: few
J: TRBJ1-1
V: TRBV20-1
DNA: TGCAGTGCTAGGGGAGGGGGCGAAGCTTTCTTT
CDR3: CSARGGGEAFF

D: -
size: -
J: TRBJ2-1
V: TRBV6-5
DNA: TGTGCCAGCAAGCGGGCCCTGGGTGACAATGAGCAGTTCTTC
CDR3: CASKRALGDNEQFF

D: -
size: -
J: TRBJ2-6
V: TRBV4-1
DNA: TGTGCCAGCAGCTCTATCGGGGCCAACGTCCTGACTTTC
CDR3: CASSSIGANVLTF

D: -
size: once
J: TRBJ2-2
V: TRBV5-4
DNA: TGTGCCAGCAGCTTAGATGGAGGGTACACCGGGGAGCTGTTTTTT
CDR3: CASSLDGGYTGELFF

D: -
size: few
J: TRBJ2-2
V: TRBV10-1
DNA: TGCGCCAGCGGAAAGGGGAGGCGCGGCACCGGGGAGCTGTTTTTT
CDR3: CASGKGRRGTGELFF

D: TRBD2
size: many
J: TRBJ2-2
V: TRBV5-4
DNA: TGTGCCAGCAGCTTCCCACTAGCGGGAGGGTCCGGGGAGCTGTTTTTT
CDR3: CASSFPLAGGSGELFF

D: TRBD1
size: many
J: TRBJ2-3
V: TRBV7-9
DNA: TGTGCCAGCAACCCTCTGACAGGGAGCACAGATACGCAGTATTTT
CDR3: CASNPLTGSTDTQYF

D: -
size: few
J: TRBJ2-7
V: TRBV11-2
DNA: TGTGCCAGCAGTTCTTACAGGGATTCCGAGCAGTACTTC
CDR3: CASSSYRDSEQYF

D: TRBD2
size: -
J: TRBJ2-1
V: TRBV7-3
DNA: TGTGCCAGCAGCTTAGGCCAGCGGGAGGGAAATGAGCAGTTCTTC
CDR3: CASSLGQREGNEQFF

D: -
size: many
J: TRBJ2-7
V: TRBV11-2
DNA: TGTGCCAGCAGCTTAGGAGGGATAGGGTACTTC
CDR3: CASSLGGIGYF

D: -
size: many
J: TRBJ2-1
V: TRBV27
DNA: TGTGCCAGCAGTTTATCTTTCTTGCGGGACAATGAGCAGTTCTTC
CDR3: CASSLSFLRDNEQFF

D: -
size: -
J: TRBJ1-2
V: TRBV5-1
DNA: TGCGCCAGCAGCGTCTCAGGGGCTACTAACTATGGCTACACCTTC
CDR3: CASSVSGATNYGYTF

D: TRBD2
size: few
J: TRBJ2-5
V: TRBV25-1
DNA: TGTGCCAGCAGCTCGGGACTAGGGGTGGAGACCCAGTACTTC
CDR3: CASSSGLGVETQYF

D: TRBD2
size: -
J: TRBJ2-7
V: TRBV27
DNA: TGTGCCAGCAGTTTAAGGACTAGCGGGGCCCGTACACATACCTACGAGCAGTACTTC
CDR3: CASSLRTSGARTHTYEQYF

D: TRBD1
size: once
J: TRBJ2-3
V: TRBV5-4
DNA: TGTGCCAGCAGCTTTCGGGACAGGGGCGCAGATACGCAGTATTTT
CDR3: CASSFRDRGADTQYF

D: -
size: few
J: TRBJ2-7
V: TRBV28
DNA: TGTGCCAGCAGTCCCACTTCGGACGACTCCTACGAGCAGTACTTC
CDR3: CASSPTSDDSYEQYF

D: TRBD2
size: few
J: TRBJ2-3
V: TRBV7-3
DNA: TGTGCCAGCAGCCGGCTAGCGGGAGTAACAGATACGCAGTATTTT
CDR3: CASSRLAGVTDTQYF

D: TRBD2
size: -
J: TRBJ2-5
V: TRBV27
DNA: TGTGCCAGCAGACTCAGCGGGACTAGCGTACAAGAGACCCAGTACTTC
CDR3: CASRLSGTSVQETQYF

D: -
size: -
J: TRBJ2-5
V: TRBV7-8
DNA: TGTGCCAGCAGCGCTACTTACCAAGAGACCCAGTACTTC
CDR3: CASSATYQETQYF

D: TRBD1
size: few
J: TRBJ2-1
V: TRBV28
DNA: TGTGCCAGCAGTCCCGTACTCGCGACAGGGCAGAATGAGCAGTTCTTC
CDR3: CASSPVLATGQNEQFF

D: -
size: few
J: TRBJ2-7
V: TRBV27
DNA: TGTGCCAGCAGTACTTGGACAGAGAACTACGAGCAGTACTTC
CDR3: CASSTWTENYEQYF

D: TRBD1
size: few
J: TRBJ2-1
V: TRBV11-3
DNA: TGTGCCAGCAGCCCTTCGGGACAGGGGCCTAGGGAGCAGTTCTTC
CDR3: CASSPSGQGPREQFF

D: -
size: many
J: TRBJ1-5
V: TRBV2
DNA: TGTGCCAGCCAGGGGCAGAGCAATCAGCCCCAGCATTTT
CDR3: CASQGQSNQPQHF

D: -
size: -
J: TRBJ1-2
V: TRBV25-1
DNA: TGTGCCAGCAGTGAATACGATAACCCCAATGGCTACACCTTC
CDR3: CASSEYDNPNGYTF

D: TRBD1
size: few
J: TRBJ2-3
V: TRBV19
DNA: TGTGCCAGTAGTTATGGGACAGGGGGCGGCACAGATACGCAGTATTTT
CDR3: CASSYGTGGGTDTQYF

D: -
size: few
J: TRBJ1-1
V: TRBV5-1
DNA: TGCGCCAGCAGCCCCCGCATGGAAGCCCTGAACACTGAAGCTTTCTTT
CDR3: CASSPRMEALNTEAFF

D: -
size: many
J: TRBJ2-1
V: TRBV6-6
DNA: TGTGCCAGCAGTTTGAATCCAGCGGTCAATGAGCAGTTCTTC
CDR3: CASSLNPAVNEQFF

D: -
size: few
J: TRBJ1-2
V: TRBV19
DNA: TGTGCCAGTAGGAACGGGACCTCGTGGAGGTATGGCTACACCTTC
CDR3: CASRNGTSWRYGYTF

D: TRBD2
size: -
J: TRBJ2-3
V: TRBV5-1
DNA: TGCGCCAGCGGCTTCCGTAGCGGGAGCCCCACAGATACGCAGTATTTT
CDR3: CASGFRSGSPTDTQYF

D: -
size: few
J: TRBJ2-7
V: TRBV18
DNA: TGTGCCAGCTCACCCCCCGGGATAGAGTACGAGCAGTACTTC
CDR3: CASSPPGIEYEQYF

D: TRBD1
size: -
J: TRBJ1-5
V: TRBV2
DNA: TGTGCCAGCGGACCGGGACAGGGGAACTTCCAGCCCCAGCATTTT
CDR3: CASGPGQGNFQPQHF

D: -
size: few
J: TRBJ1-4
V: TRBV6-6
DNA: TGTGCCAGCAGTTACGGGACGGGTAATGAAAAACTGTTTTTT
CDR3: CASSYGTGNEKLFF